These T cell receptor beta chains were read from a single sample in a study of cytomegalovirus exposure and HLA in healthy donors. Assay: immunoSEQ multiplex PCR; the TCRdb copy retains only in-frame clones and omits some. The sample carries approximately 290,000 clones, roughly 80% recorded once. Sequenced material: PBMCs. These receptors all come from a girl aged 2 to 9 in good health and CMV-seronegative. CDR3s include the opening cysteine and the closing phenylalanine or tryptophan. The order of the fields is V gene, clone size, D gene, J gene, CDR3 length, CDR3 DNA, CDR3 protein. The D gene is left open where the match is weak. Expanded clones get a size class; other rows say once, few or many, or leave the size out.

v_call: TRBV27; clone_size: -; d_call: -; j_call: TRBJ2-7; cdr3_length: 14; cdr3_nt: TGTGCCAGCAGTTTGGGGGGAAACTATTACGAGCAGTACTTC; cdr3_aa: CASSLGGNYYEQYF
v_call: TRBV30; clone_size: -; d_call: -; j_call: TRBJ2-7; cdr3_length: 13; cdr3_nt: TGTGCCTGGAGTGTAGGTGGCGGGCGCGAGCAGTACTTC; cdr3_aa: CAWSVGGGREQYF
v_call: TRBV25-1; clone_size: -; d_call: -; j_call: TRBJ2-5; cdr3_length: 15; cdr3_nt: TGTGCCAGCAGCGGGCAGGGGGGTTTTCGGGAGACCCAGTACTTC; cdr3_aa: CASSGQGGFRETQYF
v_call: TRBV7-6; clone_size: once; d_call: -; j_call: TRBJ2-7; cdr3_length: 14; cdr3_nt: TGTGCCAGCAGCTTAGGTCCTAGTCCCTACGAGCAGTACTTC; cdr3_aa: CASSLGPSPYEQYF
v_call: TRBV5-5; clone_size: few; d_call: -; j_call: TRBJ1-2; cdr3_length: 14; cdr3_nt: TGTGCCAGCAGCGCCCAATGGCCTTTGGATGGCTACACCTTC; cdr3_aa: CASSAQWPLDGYTF
v_call: TRBV6-5; clone_size: -; d_call: TRBD1; j_call: TRBJ2-5; cdr3_length: 13; cdr3_nt: TGTGCCACCTCCGGGACAGGGAAACAGACCCAGTACTTC; cdr3_aa: CATSGTGKQTQYF
v_call: TRBV28; clone_size: once; d_call: -; j_call: TRBJ2-5; cdr3_length: 13; cdr3_nt: TGTGCCAGCATCTTAGCCGGCGGAGAGACCCAGTACTTC; cdr3_aa: CASILAGGETQYF
v_call: TRBV2; clone_size: -; d_call: -; j_call: TRBJ1-3; cdr3_length: 14; cdr3_nt: TGTGCCAGCAGCCTCTCTATCTCTGGAAACACCATATATTTT; cdr3_aa: CASSLSISGNTIYF
v_call: TRBV2; clone_size: once; d_call: -; j_call: TRBJ2-7; cdr3_length: 12; cdr3_nt: TGTGCCAGCAGTCCCCCGGCCTACGAGCAGTACTTC; cdr3_aa: CASSPPAYEQYF
v_call: TRBV9; clone_size: -; d_call: -; j_call: TRBJ2-1; cdr3_length: 18; cdr3_nt: TGTGCCAGCAGCGTAGCTACTAGGGCGTTCTCACCCTACAATGAGCAGTTCTTC; cdr3_aa: CASSVATRAFSPYNEQFF
v_call: TRBV29-1; clone_size: -; d_call: -; j_call: TRBJ2-7; cdr3_length: 14; cdr3_nt: TGCAGCGTTGATCTGGGGCGGGGAACCTACGAGCAGTACTTC; cdr3_aa: CSVDLGRGTYEQYF
v_call: TRBV4-1; clone_size: few; d_call: -; j_call: TRBJ1-5; cdr3_length: 13; cdr3_nt: TGCGCCAGCAGCCAAGGATTCGGTCAGCCCCAGCATTTT; cdr3_aa: CASSQGFGQPQHF
v_call: TRBV21-1; clone_size: -; d_call: -; j_call: TRBJ2-3; cdr3_length: 16; cdr3_nt: TGTGCCAGCAGCAAAGCCGACAGGGACTGCACAGATACGCAGTATTTT; cdr3_aa: CASSKADRDCTDTQYF
v_call: TRBV11-2; clone_size: few; d_call: -; j_call: TRBJ2-3; cdr3_length: 12; cdr3_nt: TGTGCCAGCAGCTCATCAAAAGATACGCAGTATTTT; cdr3_aa: CASSSSKDTQYF
v_call: TRBV4-2; clone_size: -; d_call: -; j_call: TRBJ1-1; cdr3_length: 15; cdr3_nt: TGTGCCAGCAGCCTGGGACACCACCCCAACACTGAAGCTTTCTTT; cdr3_aa: CASSLGHHPNTEAFF
v_call: TRBV6-5; clone_size: -; d_call: TRBD1; j_call: TRBJ1-1; cdr3_length: 13; cdr3_nt: TGTGCCAGCAGACAGGGGGCCAGAACTGAAGCTTTCTTT; cdr3_aa: CASRQGARTEAFF
v_call: TRBV29-1; clone_size: -; d_call: TRBD1; j_call: TRBJ1-1; cdr3_length: 14; cdr3_nt: TGCAGCGTGGCCGCTTCAGGGGGGCACACTGAAGCTTTCTTT; cdr3_aa: CSVAASGGHTEAFF
v_call: TRBV4-2; clone_size: -; d_call: -; j_call: TRBJ2-3; cdr3_length: 15; cdr3_nt: TGTGCCAGCAGCCAAGACAGTTTGAGCACAGATACGCAGTATTTT; cdr3_aa: CASSQDSLSTDTQYF
v_call: TRBV18; clone_size: -; d_call: -; j_call: TRBJ2-5; cdr3_length: 14; cdr3_nt: TGTGCCAGCTCACCACCGGTTAGACAAGAGACCCAGTACTTC; cdr3_aa: CASSPPVRQETQYF
v_call: TRBV28; clone_size: -; d_call: -; j_call: TRBJ2-3; cdr3_length: 15; cdr3_nt: TGTGCCAGCAGGGGGGCTAGCGGACACACAGATACGCAGTATTTT; cdr3_aa: CASRGASGHTDTQYF
v_call: TRBV9; clone_size: -; d_call: -; j_call: TRBJ1-1; cdr3_length: 15; cdr3_nt: TGTGCCAGCAGCCCTGTCGGGGAACTGAACACTGAAGCTTTCTTT; cdr3_aa: CASSPVGELNTEAFF
v_call: TRBV5-6; clone_size: -; d_call: -; j_call: TRBJ1-1; cdr3_length: 14; cdr3_nt: TGTGCCAGCAGCCCGGGTATGTGGAACGTCGAAGCTTTCTTT; cdr3_aa: CASSPGMWNVEAFF
v_call: TRBV11-3; clone_size: -; d_call: -; j_call: TRBJ2-2; cdr3_length: 12; cdr3_nt: TGTGCCAGCAGCTTAGGCGCCGGGGAGCTGTTTTTT; cdr3_aa: CASSLGAGELFF
v_call: TRBV6-1; clone_size: few; d_call: TRBD2; j_call: TRBJ2-1; cdr3_length: 15; cdr3_nt: TGTGCCAGCACCCCGGCTGGGGAGGGCCACAATGAGCAGTTCTTC; cdr3_aa: CASTPAGEGHNEQFF
v_call: TRBV6-5; clone_size: once; d_call: -; j_call: TRBJ1-1; cdr3_length: 13; cdr3_nt: TGTGCCAGCAGTTACTCCCAGAACACTGAAGCTTTCTTT; cdr3_aa: CASSYSQNTEAFF
v_call: TRBV6-7; clone_size: few; d_call: -; j_call: TRBJ2-1; cdr3_length: 17; cdr3_nt: TGTGCCAGCAGTTACTCGTCGCTGGCAGGGCCCTACAATGAGCAGTTCTTC; cdr3_aa: CASSYSSLAGPYNEQFF
v_call: TRBV29-1; clone_size: once; d_call: -; j_call: TRBJ1-1; cdr3_length: 14; cdr3_nt: TGCAGCGTTCGCGGTTACTTTGCGAACACTGAAGCTTTCTTT; cdr3_aa: CSVRGYFANTEAFF
v_call: TRBV4-1; clone_size: -; d_call: TRBD2; j_call: TRBJ2-1; cdr3_length: 17; cdr3_nt: TGCGCCAGCAGCCAAGATCGGGGGGGGAGAGTCTACAATGAGCAGTTCTTC; cdr3_aa: CASSQDRGGRVYNEQFF
v_call: TRBV19; clone_size: -; d_call: -; j_call: TRBJ1-1; cdr3_length: 14; cdr3_nt: TGTGCCAGTATGAGGCTAGACCGCTACACTGAAGCTTTCTTT; cdr3_aa: CASMRLDRYTEAFF
v_call: TRBV7-6; clone_size: -; d_call: -; j_call: TRBJ1-1; cdr3_length: 15; cdr3_nt: TGTGCCAGCAGCTCACTGCCAGGGTTGGGCACTGAAGCTTTCTTT; cdr3_aa: CASSSLPGLGTEAFF
v_call: TRBV28; clone_size: -; d_call: TRBD1; j_call: TRBJ1-2; cdr3_length: 16; cdr3_nt: TGTGCCAGCCAGCCGGACAGGACCCGCGGGTTCAGTGGCTACACCTTC; cdr3_aa: CASQPDRTRGFSGYTF
v_call: TRBV7-9; clone_size: -; d_call: TRBD1; j_call: TRBJ1-2; cdr3_length: 18; cdr3_nt: TGTGCCAGCAGCTTAGTTTGGCCTGGGACAGGCCCTGGGTATGGCTACACCTTC; cdr3_aa: CASSLVWPGTGPGYGYTF
v_call: TRBV9; clone_size: -; d_call: TRBD2; j_call: TRBJ2-1; cdr3_length: 15; cdr3_nt: TGTGCCAGCAGCGTAGGACGGGGGGCCTACAATGAGCAGTTCTTC; cdr3_aa: CASSVGRGAYNEQFF
v_call: TRBV6-4; clone_size: -; d_call: TRBD1; j_call: TRBJ2-4; cdr3_length: 19; cdr3_nt: TGTGCCAGCAGTGACTCGGAAATGCCGGGACAGGGGGCCAAAAACATTCAGTACTTC; cdr3_aa: CASSDSEMPGQGAKNIQYF
v_call: TRBV7-9; clone_size: -; d_call: -; j_call: TRBJ1-2; cdr3_length: 15; cdr3_nt: TGTGCCAGCAGCTTAGTTAGTTTGGCAGGGCAAGGCTACACCTTC; cdr3_aa: CASSLVSLAGQGYTF
v_call: TRBV6-1; clone_size: -; d_call: -; j_call: TRBJ2-7; cdr3_length: 15; cdr3_nt: TGTGCCAGCAGTGCTGTCGGACAGGGAGGGCGCGAGCAGTACTTC; cdr3_aa: CASSAVGQGGREQYF
v_call: TRBV4-1; clone_size: -; d_call: TRBD2; j_call: TRBJ2-1; cdr3_length: 18; cdr3_nt: TGCGCCAGCAGCCAAAAAGGAAGGCGGGGGGGCGTAGGTAATGAGCAGTTCTTC; cdr3_aa: CASSQKGRRGGVGNEQFF
v_call: TRBV9; clone_size: -; d_call: TRBD2; j_call: TRBJ2-3; cdr3_length: 15; cdr3_nt: TGTGCCAGCAAAGGGGGACTAGCGGGACCGGATACGCAGTATTTT; cdr3_aa: CASKGGLAGPDTQYF
v_call: TRBV11-3; clone_size: once; d_call: -; j_call: TRBJ1-1; cdr3_length: 12; cdr3_nt: TGTGCCAGCAGCTCACAGAACACTGAAGCTTTCTTT; cdr3_aa: CASSSQNTEAFF
v_call: TRBV5-1; clone_size: -; d_call: -; j_call: TRBJ2-7; cdr3_length: 16; cdr3_nt: TGCGCCAGCAGCTTGGAACCGGGGTTCGGGTCCTACGAGCAGTACTTC; cdr3_aa: CASSLEPGFGSYEQYF
v_call: TRBV15; clone_size: -; d_call: -; j_call: TRBJ1-1; cdr3_length: 12; cdr3_nt: TGTGCCACCAGCAGAGATCTGACTGAAGCTTTCTTT; cdr3_aa: CATSRDLTEAFF
v_call: TRBV5-1; clone_size: -; d_call: -; j_call: TRBJ2-5; cdr3_length: 15; cdr3_nt: TGCGCCAGCAGCTTGGTCGAGTTCTCCAAAGAGACCCAGTACTTC; cdr3_aa: CASSLVEFSKETQYF
v_call: TRBV7-9; clone_size: -; d_call: -; j_call: TRBJ2-6; cdr3_length: 18; cdr3_nt: TGTTCCAGCAGCTCCGAACACGCGGGGAACTCTGGGGCCAACGTCCTGACTTTC; cdr3_aa: CSSSSEHAGNSGANVLTF
v_call: TRBV6-5; clone_size: -; d_call: -; j_call: TRBJ2-7; cdr3_length: 15; cdr3_nt: TGTGCCAGCAGTTTCTTTGGTGGAGGGTTAGGCGAGCAGTACTTC; cdr3_aa: CASSFFGGGLGEQYF
v_call: TRBV19; clone_size: few; d_call: -; j_call: TRBJ1-4; cdr3_length: 14; cdr3_nt: TGTGCCAGTACCACTAACAGGGATGCTCGAAAACTGTTTTTT; cdr3_aa: CASTTNRDARKLFF
v_call: TRBV12-2; clone_size: -; d_call: -; j_call: TRBJ1-1; cdr3_length: 14; cdr3_nt: TGTGCAAGTCGCCCCGGACAGGGGACCGCTGAAGCTTTCTTT; cdr3_aa: CASRPGQGTAEAFF
v_call: TRBV6-5; clone_size: -; d_call: TRBD1; j_call: TRBJ2-1; cdr3_length: 13; cdr3_nt: TGTGCCAGCGGGGACAGGGGATACAATGAGCAGTTCTTC; cdr3_aa: CASGDRGYNEQFF
v_call: TRBV2; clone_size: -; d_call: -; j_call: TRBJ1-4; cdr3_length: 18; cdr3_nt: TGTGCCAGCAGTGTAAATTTCGGTCCGCAAGCAACTAATGAAAAACTGTTTTTT; cdr3_aa: CASSVNFGPQATNEKLFF
v_call: TRBV6-6; clone_size: -; d_call: TRBD1; j_call: TRBJ1-2; cdr3_length: 14; cdr3_nt: TGTGCCAGCATCGGGACAGGGAGTAACTATGGCTACACCTTC; cdr3_aa: CASIGTGSNYGYTF
v_call: TRBV6-1; clone_size: -; d_call: -; j_call: TRBJ1-5; cdr3_length: 16; cdr3_nt: TGTGCCAGCAGTGAAGAGGGGTTCTATAGCAATCAGCCCCAGCATTTT; cdr3_aa: CASSEEGFYSNQPQHF
v_call: TRBV28; clone_size: -; d_call: TRBD1; j_call: TRBJ2-1; cdr3_length: 15; cdr3_nt: TGTGCCAGCAGTTGGGACAGGCACGTTAACAATGAGCAGTTCTTC; cdr3_aa: CASSWDRHVNNEQFF
v_call: TRBV4-1; clone_size: -; d_call: TRBD1; j_call: TRBJ2-7; cdr3_length: 16; cdr3_nt: TGCGCCAGCAGCCAAGTGTGGTCGGACAGGGGGAACGAGCAGTACTTC; cdr3_aa: CASSQVWSDRGNEQYF
v_call: TRBV29-1; clone_size: -; d_call: -; j_call: TRBJ1-1; cdr3_length: 12; cdr3_nt: TGCAGCGCCATAAGGGGGGGAACTGAAGCTTTCTTT; cdr3_aa: CSAIRGGTEAFF
v_call: TRBV19; clone_size: -; d_call: TRBD1; j_call: TRBJ1-1; cdr3_length: 15; cdr3_nt: TGTGCCAGTAGTATAGATCGACAGGGTAACACTGAAGCTTTCTTT; cdr3_aa: CASSIDRQGNTEAFF
v_call: TRBV5-1; clone_size: -; d_call: -; j_call: TRBJ1-2; cdr3_length: 14; cdr3_nt: TGCGCCAGCAGCTTGGAGCGGCAAAGCTATGGCTACACCTTC; cdr3_aa: CASSLERQSYGYTF
v_call: TRBV30; clone_size: -; d_call: -; j_call: TRBJ1-1; cdr3_length: 15; cdr3_nt: TGTGCCTGGAGTCCCCTCGCGGGTATGAACACTGAAGCTTTCTTT; cdr3_aa: CAWSPLAGMNTEAFF
v_call: TRBV28; clone_size: -; d_call: -; j_call: TRBJ2-7; cdr3_length: 15; cdr3_nt: TGTGCCAGCAGTTTTGGCGGAGGCAGTACCTACGAGCAGTACTTC; cdr3_aa: CASSFGGGSTYEQYF
v_call: TRBV7-7; clone_size: -; d_call: -; j_call: TRBJ2-1; cdr3_length: 14; cdr3_nt: TGTGCCAGCAGCTTAGGGGCCCCAGGAACTGAGCAGTTCTTC; cdr3_aa: CASSLGAPGTEQFF
v_call: TRBV2; clone_size: -; d_call: -; j_call: TRBJ2-5; cdr3_length: 22; cdr3_nt: TGTGCCAGCAGTCCAAGATTGGGGGGGGGCGGGCGAACGATATCAGAACAAGAGACCCAGTACTTC; cdr3_aa: CASSPRLGGGGRTISEQETQYF
v_call: TRBV27; clone_size: -; d_call: TRBD1; j_call: TRBJ2-2; cdr3_length: 16; cdr3_nt: TGTGCCAGCAGTTCATCCGGGACAGTGAGCACCGGGGAGCTGTTTTTT; cdr3_aa: CASSSSGTVSTGELFF